These 2 T cell receptor beta chains were all obtained from the same sample, sequenced in a study of patients and donors after allogeneic stem cell transplantation. TCRdb reprocessed the RT-PCR reads with MiXCR, giving one entry per CDR3 protein. Of 190,000 or so distinct CDR3 sequences detected, about 40% appear once; the ten largest clones hold 25% to 35%. The sample comprised blood, either unsorted or a sorted T cell fraction (not recorded which). These receptors were collected from a human donor who was either an allogeneic HSCT recipient or a stem cell or donor lymphocyte infusion donor (not recorded which). It is not recorded whose cells these are; they may come from a transplant donor.

The gene calls are TRBV12-3 or TRBV12-4 and TRBJ1-2; 7 bases align to TRBD1. This CDR3 region has 15 residues. Trimming took 3 bases from V and 8 from J; bases not matched to a gene: 12. CDR3 amino acids: CASSLVDRALTGYTF. The DNA of the CDR3 is TGTGCCAGCAGTTTGGTCGACAGGGCTCTAACCGGCTACACCTTC.

This clonotype was detected only once. Compared with germline, one end of the junction differs, possibly owing to a read error. V and J are TRBV9 and TRBJ2-7, with D perhaps matching TRBD1 (6 bases). The CDR3 covers 15 residues. Germline V gives CDR1 SGDLS, CDR2 YYNGEE. The CDR3 region is CASSVSRGGTGEQYF. CDR3 DNA: TGTGCCAGCAGCGTCTCGAGAGGGGGAACGGGCGAGCAATACTTC.